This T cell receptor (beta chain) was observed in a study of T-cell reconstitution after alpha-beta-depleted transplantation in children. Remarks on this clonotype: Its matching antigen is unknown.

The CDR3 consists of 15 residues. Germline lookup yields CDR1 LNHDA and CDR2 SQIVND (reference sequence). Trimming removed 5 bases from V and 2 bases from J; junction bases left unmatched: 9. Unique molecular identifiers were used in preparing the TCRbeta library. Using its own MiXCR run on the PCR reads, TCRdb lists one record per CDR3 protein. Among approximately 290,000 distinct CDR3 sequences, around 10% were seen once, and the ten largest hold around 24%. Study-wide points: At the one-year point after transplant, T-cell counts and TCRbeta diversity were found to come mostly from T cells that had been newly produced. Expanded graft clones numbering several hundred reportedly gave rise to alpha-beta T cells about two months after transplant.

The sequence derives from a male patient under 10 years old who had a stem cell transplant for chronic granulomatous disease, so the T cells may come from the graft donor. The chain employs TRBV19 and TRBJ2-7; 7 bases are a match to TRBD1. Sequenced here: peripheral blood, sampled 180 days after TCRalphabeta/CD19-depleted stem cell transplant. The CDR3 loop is CASSRPGQSPYEQYF. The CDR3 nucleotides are TGTGCCAGTAGTCGGCCGGGACAGTCCCCCTACGAGCAGTACTTC.